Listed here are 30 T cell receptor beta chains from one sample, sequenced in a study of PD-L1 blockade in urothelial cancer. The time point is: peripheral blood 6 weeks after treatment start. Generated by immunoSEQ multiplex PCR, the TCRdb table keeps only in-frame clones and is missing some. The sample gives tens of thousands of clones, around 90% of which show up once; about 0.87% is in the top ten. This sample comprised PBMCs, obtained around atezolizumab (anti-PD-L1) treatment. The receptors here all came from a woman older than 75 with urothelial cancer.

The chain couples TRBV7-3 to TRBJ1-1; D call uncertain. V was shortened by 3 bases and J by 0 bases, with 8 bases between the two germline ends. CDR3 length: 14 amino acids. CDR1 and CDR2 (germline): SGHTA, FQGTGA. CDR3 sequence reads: CASSFGQVNTEAFF. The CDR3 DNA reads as TGTGCCAGCAGCTTTGGGCAGGTGAACACTGAAGCTTTCTTT. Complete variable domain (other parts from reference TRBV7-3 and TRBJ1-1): GAGVSQTPSNKVTEKGKYVELRCDPISGHTALYWYRQSLGQGPEFLIYFQGTGAADDSGLPNDRFFAVRPEGSVSTLKIQRTERGDSAVYLCASSFGQVNTEAFFGQGTRLTVV.

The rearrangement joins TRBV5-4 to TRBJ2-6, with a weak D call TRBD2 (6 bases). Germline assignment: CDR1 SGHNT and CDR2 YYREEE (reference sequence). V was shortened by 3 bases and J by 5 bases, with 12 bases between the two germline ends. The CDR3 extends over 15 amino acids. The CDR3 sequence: CASSWGEQRANVLTF. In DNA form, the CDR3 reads TGTGCCAGCAGCTGGGGGGAACAGCGGGCCAACGTCCTGACTTTC.

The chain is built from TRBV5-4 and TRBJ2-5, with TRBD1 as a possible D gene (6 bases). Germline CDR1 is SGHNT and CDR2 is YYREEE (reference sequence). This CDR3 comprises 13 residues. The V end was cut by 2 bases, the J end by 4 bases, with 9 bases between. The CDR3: CASSFPGVETQYF. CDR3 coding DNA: TGTGCCAGCAGCTTCCCAGGGGTAGAGACCCAGTACTTC.

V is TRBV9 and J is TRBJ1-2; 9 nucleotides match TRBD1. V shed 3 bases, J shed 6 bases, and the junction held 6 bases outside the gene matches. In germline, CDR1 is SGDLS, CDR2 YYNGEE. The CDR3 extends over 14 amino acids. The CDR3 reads CASSAQGASDGYTF. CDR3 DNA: TGTGCCAGCAGCGCACAGGGGGCTTCCGATGGCTACACCTTC.

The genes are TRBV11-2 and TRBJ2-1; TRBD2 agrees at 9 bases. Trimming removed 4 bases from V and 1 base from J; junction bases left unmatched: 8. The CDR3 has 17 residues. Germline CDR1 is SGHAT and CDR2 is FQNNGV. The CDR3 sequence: CASSSLTSGRSYNEQFF. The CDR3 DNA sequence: TGTGCCAGCAGCTCGCTAACTAGCGGGCGTTCCTACAATGAGCAGTTCTTC.

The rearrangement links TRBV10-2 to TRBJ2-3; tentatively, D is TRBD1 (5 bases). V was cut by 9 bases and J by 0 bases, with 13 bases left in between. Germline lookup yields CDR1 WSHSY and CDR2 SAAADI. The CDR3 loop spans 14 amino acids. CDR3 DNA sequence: TGCGCCAGTAAGCAGGGCCTGAGCACAGATACGCAGTATTTT. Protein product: CASKQGLSTDTQYF.

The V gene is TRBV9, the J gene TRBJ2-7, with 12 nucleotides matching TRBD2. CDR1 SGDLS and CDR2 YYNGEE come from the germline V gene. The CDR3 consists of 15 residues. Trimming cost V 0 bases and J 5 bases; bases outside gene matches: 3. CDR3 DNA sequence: TGTGCCAGCAGCGTAGGGACTAGCGGGAATCACGAGCAGTACTTC. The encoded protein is CASSVGTSGNHEQYF. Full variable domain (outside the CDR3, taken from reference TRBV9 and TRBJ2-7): DSGVTQTPKHLITATGQRVTLRCSPRSGDLSVYWYQQSLDQGLQFLIQYYNGEERAKGNILERFSAQQFPDLHSELNLSSLELGDSALYFCASSVGTSGNHEQYFGPGTRLTVT.

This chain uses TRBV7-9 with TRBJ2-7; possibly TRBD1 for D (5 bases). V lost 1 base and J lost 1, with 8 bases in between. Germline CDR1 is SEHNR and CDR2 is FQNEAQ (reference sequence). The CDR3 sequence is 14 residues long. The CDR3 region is CASSLDTGSYEQYF. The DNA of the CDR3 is TGTGCCAGCAGCTTAGATACAGGATCCTACGAGCAGTACTTC.

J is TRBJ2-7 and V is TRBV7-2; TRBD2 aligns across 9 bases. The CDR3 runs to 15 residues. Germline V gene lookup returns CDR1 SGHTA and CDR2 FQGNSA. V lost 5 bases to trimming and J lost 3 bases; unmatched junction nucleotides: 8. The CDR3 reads CASSPLAGVGYEQYF. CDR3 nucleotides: TGTGCCAGCAGCCCCTTAGCGGGAGTGGGCTACGAGCAGTACTTC. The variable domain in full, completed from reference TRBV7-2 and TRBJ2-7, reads GAGVSQSPSNKVTEKGKDVELRCDPISGHTALYWYRQSLGQGLEFLIYFQGNSAPDKSGLPSDRFSAERTGGSVSTLTIQRTQQEDSAVYLCASSPLAGVGYEQYFGPGTRLTVT.

In DNA form, the CDR3 reads TGTGCCAGCAGAGATTACAGGGGGCAGGAGACCCAGTACTTC. It yields the protein CASRDYRGQETQYF. The rearrangement joins TRBV6-5 to TRBJ2-5; TRBD1 matches at 9 bases. J gave up 5 bases and V 6 bases, and 7 bases lay outside the gene matches. Germline CDR1 reads MNHEY; CDR2 reads SVGAGI. This CDR3 has 14 amino acids.

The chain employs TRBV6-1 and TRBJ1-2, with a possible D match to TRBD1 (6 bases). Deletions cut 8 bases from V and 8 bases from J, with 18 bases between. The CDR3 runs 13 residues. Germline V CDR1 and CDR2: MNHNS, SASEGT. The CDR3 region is CASGAGGWKGYTF. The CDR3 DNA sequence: TGTGCCAGCGGAGCGGGGGGCTGGAAAGGCTACACCTTC.

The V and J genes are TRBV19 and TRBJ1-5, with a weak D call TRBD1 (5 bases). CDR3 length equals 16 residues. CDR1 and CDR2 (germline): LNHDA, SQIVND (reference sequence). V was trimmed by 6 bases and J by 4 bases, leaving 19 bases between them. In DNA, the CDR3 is TGTGCCAGTAGCACCCCGTCGCGTGGGGGGAATCAGCCCCAGCATTTT. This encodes CASSTPSRGGNQPQHF.

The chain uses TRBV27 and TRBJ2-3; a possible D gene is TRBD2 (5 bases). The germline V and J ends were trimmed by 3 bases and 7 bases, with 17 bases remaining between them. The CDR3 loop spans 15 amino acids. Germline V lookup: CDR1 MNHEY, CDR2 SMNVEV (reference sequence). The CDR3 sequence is CASSLRPGGLNTQYF. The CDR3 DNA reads TGTGCCAGCAGTTTGCGGCCAGGAGGACTGAATACGCAGTATTTT.

CDR3 protein: CASSNPFGAAYEQYF. The CDR3 region has the DNA TGTGCCAGCAGCAACCCGTTTGGGGCTGCCTACGAGCAGTACTTC. This sequence joins TRBV7-6 and TRBJ2-7, with D possibly TRBD1 on 5 matching bases. Germline V gene data show CDR1 as SGHVS and CDR2 as FNYEAQ. The CDR3 has 15 amino acids. Trimming removed 5 bases at V and 2 bases at J, with 16 bases between.

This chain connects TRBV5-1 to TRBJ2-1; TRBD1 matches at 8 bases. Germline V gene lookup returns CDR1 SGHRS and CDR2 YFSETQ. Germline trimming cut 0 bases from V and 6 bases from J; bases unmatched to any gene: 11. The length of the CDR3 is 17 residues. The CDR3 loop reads CASSLAQGAIFGNEQFF. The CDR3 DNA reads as TGCGCCAGCAGCTTGGCTCAGGGGGCAATATTCGGCAATGAGCAGTTCTTC.

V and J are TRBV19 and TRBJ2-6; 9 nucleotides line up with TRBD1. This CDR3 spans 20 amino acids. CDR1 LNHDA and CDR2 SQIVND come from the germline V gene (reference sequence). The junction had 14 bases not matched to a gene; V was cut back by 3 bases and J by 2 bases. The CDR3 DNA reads TGTGCCAGTAGTATGTCCTCTATCGGGACAGGGACGCCTGGGGCCAACGTCCTGACTTTC. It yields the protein CASSMSSIGTGTPGANVLTF.

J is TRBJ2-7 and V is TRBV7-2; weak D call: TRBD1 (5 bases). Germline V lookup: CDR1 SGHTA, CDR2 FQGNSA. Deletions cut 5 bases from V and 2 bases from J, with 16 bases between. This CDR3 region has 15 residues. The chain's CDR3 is CASSQGHGGPYEQYF. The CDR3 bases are TGTGCCAGCAGCCAAGGACACGGTGGCCCCTACGAGCAGTACTTC.

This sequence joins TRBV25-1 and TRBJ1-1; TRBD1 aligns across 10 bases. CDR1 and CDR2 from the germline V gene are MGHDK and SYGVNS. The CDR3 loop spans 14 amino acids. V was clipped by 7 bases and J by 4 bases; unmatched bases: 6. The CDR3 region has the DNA TGTGCCAGCAATGGACAGGGGGTGGGCACTGAAGCTTTCTTT. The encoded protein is CASNGQGVGTEAFF. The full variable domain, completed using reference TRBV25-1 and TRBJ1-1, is EADIYQTPRYLVIGTGKKITLECSQTMGHDKMYWYQQDPGMELHLIHYSYGVNSTEKGDLSSESTVSRIRTEHFPLTLESARPSHTSQYLCASNGQGVGTEAFFGQGTRLTVV.

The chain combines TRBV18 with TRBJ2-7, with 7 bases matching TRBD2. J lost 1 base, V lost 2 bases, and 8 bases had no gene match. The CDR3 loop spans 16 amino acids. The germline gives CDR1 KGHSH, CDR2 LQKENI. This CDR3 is CASSPANGRWSYEQYF. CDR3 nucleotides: TGTGCCAGCTCACCAGCAAACGGGAGGTGGTCCTACGAGCAGTACTTC.

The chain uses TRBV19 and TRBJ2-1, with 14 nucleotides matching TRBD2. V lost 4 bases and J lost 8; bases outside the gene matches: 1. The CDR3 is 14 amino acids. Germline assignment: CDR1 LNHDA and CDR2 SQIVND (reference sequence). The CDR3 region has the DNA TGTGCCAGTAGTAAGGGACTAGCGGGAGATGAGCAGTTCTTC. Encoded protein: CASSKGLAGDEQFF.

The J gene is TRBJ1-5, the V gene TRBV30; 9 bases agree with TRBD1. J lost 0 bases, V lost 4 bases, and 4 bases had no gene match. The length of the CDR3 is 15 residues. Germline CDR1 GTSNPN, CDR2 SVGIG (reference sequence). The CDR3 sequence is CAWTGQGRSNQPQHF. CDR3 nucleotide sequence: TGTGCCTGGACGGGACAGGGACGTAGCAATCAGCCCCAGCATTTT.

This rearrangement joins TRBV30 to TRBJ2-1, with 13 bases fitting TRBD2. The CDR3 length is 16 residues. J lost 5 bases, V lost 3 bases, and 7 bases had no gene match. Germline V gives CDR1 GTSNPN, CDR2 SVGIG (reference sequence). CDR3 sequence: CAWRGGTSGINNEQFF. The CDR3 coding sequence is TGTGCCTGGAGGGGGGGGACTAGCGGGATAAACAATGAGCAGTTCTTC.

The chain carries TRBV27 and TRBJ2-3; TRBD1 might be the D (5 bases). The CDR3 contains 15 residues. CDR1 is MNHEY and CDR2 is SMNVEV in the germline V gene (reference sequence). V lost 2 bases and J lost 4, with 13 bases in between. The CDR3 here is CASSLRAGMADTQYF. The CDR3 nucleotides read TGTGCCAGCAGTTTAAGGGCAGGGATGGCAGATACGCAGTATTTT.

CDR3 in DNA: TGTGCCAGCAGTCACGGAGGCGGCAATCAGCCCCAGCATTTT. Translating gives CASSHGGGNQPQHF. This sequence joins TRBV27 and TRBJ1-5; D call uncertain. The CDR3 consists of 14 residues. CDR1 and CDR2 (germline): MNHEY, SMNVEV (reference sequence). V lost 5 bases, J lost 2 bases, and 10 bases lay in between.

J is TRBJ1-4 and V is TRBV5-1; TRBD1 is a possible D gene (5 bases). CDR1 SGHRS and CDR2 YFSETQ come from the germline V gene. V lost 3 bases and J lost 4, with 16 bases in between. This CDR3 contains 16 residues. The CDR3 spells CASSWRPQGINEKLFF. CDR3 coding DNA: TGCGCCAGCAGCTGGAGACCCCAGGGAATTAATGAAAAACTGTTTTTT.

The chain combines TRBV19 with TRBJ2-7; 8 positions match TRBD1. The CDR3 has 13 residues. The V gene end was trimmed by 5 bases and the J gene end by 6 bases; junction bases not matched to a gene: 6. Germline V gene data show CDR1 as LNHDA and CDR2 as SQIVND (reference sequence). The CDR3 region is CASSLDRGGEQYF. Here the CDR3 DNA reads TGTGCCAGTAGTCTCGACAGGGGCGGCGAGCAGTACTTC.

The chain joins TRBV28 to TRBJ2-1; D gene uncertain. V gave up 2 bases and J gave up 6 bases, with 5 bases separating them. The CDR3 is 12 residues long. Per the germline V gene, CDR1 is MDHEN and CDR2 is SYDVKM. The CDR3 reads CASSLLLNEQFF. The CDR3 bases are TGTGCCAGCAGTTTACTCCTCAATGAGCAGTTCTTC.

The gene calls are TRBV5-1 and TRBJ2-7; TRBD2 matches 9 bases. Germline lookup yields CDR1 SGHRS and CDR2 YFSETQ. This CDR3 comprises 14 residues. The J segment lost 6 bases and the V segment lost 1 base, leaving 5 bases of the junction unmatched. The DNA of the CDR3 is TGCGCCAGCAGCTTGTCTAGCGGGACGCGCGAGCAGTACTTC. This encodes CASSLSSGTREQYF.

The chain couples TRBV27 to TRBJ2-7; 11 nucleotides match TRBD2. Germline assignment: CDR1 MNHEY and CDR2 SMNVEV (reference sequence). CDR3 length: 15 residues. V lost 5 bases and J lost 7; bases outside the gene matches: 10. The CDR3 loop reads CASSNIAGGPGEQYF. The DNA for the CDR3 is TGTGCCAGCAGTAATATAGCGGGAGGGCCAGGTGAGCAGTACTTC.

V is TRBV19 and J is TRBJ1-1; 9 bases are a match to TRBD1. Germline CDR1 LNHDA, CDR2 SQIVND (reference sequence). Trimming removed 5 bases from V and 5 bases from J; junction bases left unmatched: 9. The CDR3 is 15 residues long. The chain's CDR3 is CASSENRGLGTEAFF. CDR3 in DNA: TGTGCCAGTAGTGAAAACAGGGGGCTAGGGACTGAAGCTTTCTTT.